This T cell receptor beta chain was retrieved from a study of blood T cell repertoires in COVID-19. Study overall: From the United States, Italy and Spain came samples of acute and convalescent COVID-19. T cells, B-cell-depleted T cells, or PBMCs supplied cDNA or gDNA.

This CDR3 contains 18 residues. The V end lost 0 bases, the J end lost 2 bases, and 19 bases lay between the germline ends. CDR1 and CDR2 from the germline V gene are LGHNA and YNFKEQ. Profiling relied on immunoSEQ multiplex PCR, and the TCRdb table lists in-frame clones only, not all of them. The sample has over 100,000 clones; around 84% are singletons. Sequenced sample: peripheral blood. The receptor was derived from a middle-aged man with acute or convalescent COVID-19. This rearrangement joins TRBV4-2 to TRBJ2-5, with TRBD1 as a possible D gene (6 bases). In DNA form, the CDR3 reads TGTGCCAGCAGCCAAGATCATCAGGGGCTCCCTCTTCAAGAGACCCAGTACTTC. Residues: CASSQDHQGLPLQETQYF.